The 13 T cell receptor beta chains below come from one sample, sequenced in a study of Graves' ophthalmopathy and Graves' hyperthyroidism. RNA served as the template for amplifying TCR beta CDR3 regions. Second-round multiplex PCR came after first-round RT-PCR with HTBI primers. Via MiXCR, TCRdb re-called the multiplex PCR reads, giving one row per CDR3 protein. The sample shows some 1.1 million distinct CDR3 sequences, around a third of them seen only once. Sequencing input: peripheral blood or thyroid tissue (not recorded which). Source of these receptors: an adult man with Graves' hyperthyroidism.

This clonotype was seen at least ten times. V is TRBV6-5 and J is TRBJ2-5; D ambiguous. Trimming pared 4 bases from V and 4 bases from J, leaving 10 bases between. This CDR3 is built from 13 residues. Germline assignment: CDR1 MNHEY and CDR2 SVGAGI. The DNA for the CDR3 is TGTGCCAGCAGTTGGAACGGACGAGAGACCCAGTACTTC. This gives the protein CASSWNGRETQYF.

This clonotype was recorded at least ten times. The chain uses TRBV20-1 and TRBJ1-5; D is perhaps TRBD1 (6 bases). The CDR3 contains 12 residues. Trimming took 7 bases from V and 4 from J, leaving 11 bases between them. Germline V lookup: CDR1 DFQATT, CDR2 SNEGSKA (reference sequence). The CDR3 here is CSGTDGNQPQHF. CDR3 DNA: TGCAGTGGGACAGACGGTAATCAGCCCCAGCATTTT.

As to this clonotype: An end of the junction differs from the germline gene, which may be a read error. The chain uses TRBV7-8 and TRBJ2-7; the match to TRBD1 covers 8 bases. The CDR3 sequence is 15 residues long. Germline V gives CDR1 SGHVS, CDR2 FQNEAQ. The CDR3 here is CASSQEAGGTYEQYF. The CDR3 region has the DNA TGCGCCAGCAGCCAAGAGGCAGGGGGCACCTACGAGCAGTACTTC.

This chain uses TRBV18 with TRBJ1-4; the D gene is possibly TRBD1 (5 bases). Germline lookup yields CDR1 KGHSH and CDR2 LQKENI. With 3 bases removed from V and 0 bases from J, the gap between germline ends came to 11 bases. CDR3 length: 16 residues. The CDR3 region has the DNA TGTGCCAGCTCACCCTTAACAGGAGCAACTAATGAAAAACTGTTTTTT. Residues: CASSPLTGATNEKLFF.

The V gene is TRBV7-9, the J gene TRBJ2-2, with a tentative D call TRBD1 (6 bases). V was shortened by 5 bases and J by 3 bases, with 16 bases between the two germline ends. The CDR3 extends over 16 amino acids. Germline lookup yields CDR1 SEHNR and CDR2 FQNEAQ (reference sequence). The CDR3 region has the DNA TGTGCCAGCAGCACCTGGACAGCATTGGACACCGGGGAGCTGTTTTTT. It translates to CASSTWTALDTGELFF.

The chain couples TRBV6-5 to TRBJ2-6, with a weak D call TRBD2 (6 bases). Trimming pared 2 bases from V and 4 bases from J, leaving 9 bases between. This CDR3 contains 15 residues. Germline-derived CDR1 and CDR2 are MNHEY and SVGAGI. The CDR3 reads CASSYGRLGANVLTF. The DNA of the CDR3 is TGTGCCAGCAGTTACGGGAGGCTCGGGGCCAACGTCCTGACTTTC.

This sequence joins TRBV9 and TRBJ1-1, with TRBD1 as a possible D gene (5 bases). V lost 0 bases and J 0 bases, leaving 12 bases between the germline ends. Germline V lookup: CDR1 SGDLS, CDR2 YYNGEE. This CDR3 comprises 16 residues. The CDR3 sequence: CASSVDGGQMNTEAFF. The CDR3 bases are TGTGCCAGCAGCGTAGATGGCGGACAAATGAACACTGAAGCTTTCTTT.

V gene TRBV2 combines with J gene TRBJ1-5; 11 nucleotides align to TRBD1. V gave up 5 bases and J gave up 5 bases; unmatched junction bases: 5. The CDR3 is 15 residues long. Germline values: CDR1 SNHLY, CDR2 FYNNEI. This CDR3 is CASSPGQGGYQPQHF. The CDR3 bases are TGTGCCAGCAGTCCGGGACAGGGGGGGTATCAGCCCCAGCATTTT.

This clonotype was recorded many times. J is TRBJ2-7 and V is TRBV7-2, with unresolved D. The CDR3 is 13 residues long. The germline V and J ends were trimmed by 4 bases and 6 bases, with 13 bases remaining between them. Germline V gene sequence: CDR1 SGHTA, CDR2 FQGNSA. This chain's CDR3 is CASSWMSTREQYF. DNA for the CDR3: TGTGCCAGCAGCTGGATGTCGACACGCGAGCAGTACTTC.

There are a few counts of this clonotype. CDR3 protein: CSVVSTSATASGTQYF. CDR3 DNA sequence: TGCAGCGTTGTTTCTACTAGCGCCACAGCGAGTGGTACGCAGTATTTT. The chain uses TRBV29-1 and TRBJ2-3; 7 bases map to TRBD2. J was trimmed by 8 bases and V by 4 bases; bases with no gene match: 18. CDR3 size: 16 residues. Looked up from germline, CDR1 is SQVTM and CDR2 is ANQGSEA.

As regards this clonotype: One junction end does not reproduce the germline sequence, and a read error may be involved. CDR3 sequence: CATSRVGQVF. The CDR3 DNA is TGTGCCACCAGCAGAGTTGGGCAGGTTTTC. The rearrangement links TRBV15 to TRBJ2-6, with D unclear. Germline lookup yields CDR1 LNHNV and CDR2 YYDKDF (reference sequence). This CDR3 has 10 residues.

The gene calls are TRBV2 and TRBJ1-5; D call uncertain. The V end lost 10 bases, the J end lost 0 bases, and 10 bases lay between the germline ends. The CDR3 extends over 13 amino acids. In germline, CDR1 is SNHLY, CDR2 FYNNEI. The CDR3 region has the DNA TGTGCCATCGGGTCTAATAGCAATCAGCCCCAGCATTTT. Protein: CAIGSNSNQPQHF.

The chain has TRBV29-1 and TRBJ2-7; D remains unclear. Between the trimmed V and J ends, which lost 8 bases and 3 bases, there was a span of 23 bases. The CDR3 loop spans 15 amino acids. The germline CDR1 and CDR2 sequences are SQVTM and ANQGSEA. The CDR3 here is CSIISGRQSGYEQYF. As DNA, the CDR3 is TGCAGCATTATTTCTGGTAGACAATCAGGCTACGAGCAGTACTTC.